This entry is about one T cell receptor beta chain. Its antigen is currently unknown. This record comes from a study of CD8 T cells in ankylosing spondylitis. General study results and limits: Matched ankylosing spondylitis synovial fluid reportedly contained a significantly enriched population of disease-linked clones. Disease-linked clones bore a CD8+ phenotype and were relatively rare in peripheral blood. Ankylosing spondylitis blood appeared to carry a characteristic TCR beta motif of roughly eight highly homologous variants. Reports of some motif variants in reactive arthritis synovial fluid and blood predate this one.

Molecular-barcoded quantitative 5'-RACE produced these TCR beta libraries. Each CDR3 protein is one row after TCRdb ran MiXCR on the 5' RACE reads. The sample lists some 840,000 distinct CDR3 sequences; over 9.5% were seen once. The length of the CDR3 is 16 residues. Trimming left V 3 bases short and J 7 bases short, with 18 bases between. Germline lookup yields CDR1 MNHEY and CDR2 SVGEGT. Sequencing input: blood, either unsorted or a sorted T cell fraction (not recorded which). This TCR came from a male donor with ankylosing spondylitis. The chain joins TRBV6-2 or TRBV6-3 to TRBJ2-2; D is possibly TRBD1 (6 bases). CDR3 nucleotides: TGTGCCAGCAGTTATCCCGGGACAAGAACTGGCGGGGAGCTGTTTTTT. It encodes CASSYPGTRTGGELFF.